A single sample gave rise to the 2 T cell receptor beta chains below, sequenced in a study of draining lymph node invasion in breast cancer. Using its own MiXCR run on the bulk RNA-seq reads, TCRdb lists one record per CDR3 protein. This sample has almost 2,500 distinct CDR3 sequences, with about 85% found just once. The CD4+ CD45RA- CD25- gate defined the sorted memory conventional CD4 T cells. Sequenced sample: sorted memory CD4+ effector T cells from a lymph node. These receptors came from a female donor with luminal breast cancer.

The chain recombines TRBV9 with TRBJ2-3, with 10 nucleotides matching TRBD2. This CDR3 contains 15 residues. J was trimmed by 2 bases and V by 4 bases; bases with no gene match: 4. From germline, CDR1 is SGDLS and CDR2 YYNGEE. The CDR3, as DNA: TGTGCCAGCAGCCTAGCGGGGGACCTCACAGATACGCAGTATTTT. This sequence encodes CASSLAGDLTDTQYF.

The V call is TRBV7-8, the J call TRBJ1-6; 8 bases map to TRBD1. Losses at the gene ends were 5 bases for V and 9 bases for J; bases not matched to a gene: 18. The CDR3 totals 18 residues. Germline V gene data show CDR1 as SGHVS and CDR2 as FQNEAQ. CDR3 residues: CASSPRRTGRTESSPLHF. CDR3 nucleotides: TGTGCCAGCAGCCCCCGTAGGACAGGGAGAACAGAGAGTTCACCCCTCCACTTT.